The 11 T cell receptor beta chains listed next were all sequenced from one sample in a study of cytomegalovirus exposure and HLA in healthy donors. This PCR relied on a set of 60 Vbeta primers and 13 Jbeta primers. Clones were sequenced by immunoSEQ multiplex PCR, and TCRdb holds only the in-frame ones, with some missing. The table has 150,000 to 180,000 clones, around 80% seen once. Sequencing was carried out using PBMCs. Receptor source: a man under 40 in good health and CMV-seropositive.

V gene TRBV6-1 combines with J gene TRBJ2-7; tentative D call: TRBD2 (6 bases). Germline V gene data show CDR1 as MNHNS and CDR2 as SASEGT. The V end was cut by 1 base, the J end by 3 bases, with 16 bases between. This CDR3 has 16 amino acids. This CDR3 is CASSEVLGTPFYEQYF. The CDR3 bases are TGTGCCAGCAGTGAAGTACTCGGGACTCCCTTCTACGAGCAGTACTTC.

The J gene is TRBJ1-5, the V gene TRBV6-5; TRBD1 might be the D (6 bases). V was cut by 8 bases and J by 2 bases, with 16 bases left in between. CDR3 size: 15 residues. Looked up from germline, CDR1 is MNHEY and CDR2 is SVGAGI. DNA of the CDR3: TGTGCCAGCCAATCACGGACAGCCGGCAATCAGCCCCAGCATTTT. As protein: CASQSRTAGNQPQHF.

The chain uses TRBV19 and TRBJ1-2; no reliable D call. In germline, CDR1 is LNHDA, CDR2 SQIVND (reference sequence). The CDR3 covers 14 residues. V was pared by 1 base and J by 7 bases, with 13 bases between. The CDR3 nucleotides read TGTGCCAGTAGTATAGCGTTAACAATTGGTGGCTACACCTTC. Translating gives CASSIALTIGGYTF.

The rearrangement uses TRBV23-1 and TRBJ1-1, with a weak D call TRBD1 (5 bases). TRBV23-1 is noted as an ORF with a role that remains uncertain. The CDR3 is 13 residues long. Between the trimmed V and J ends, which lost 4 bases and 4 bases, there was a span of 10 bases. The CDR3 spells CASSPPGVTEAFF. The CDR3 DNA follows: TGCGCCAGCAGTCCGCCGGGGGTCACTGAAGCTTTCTTT.

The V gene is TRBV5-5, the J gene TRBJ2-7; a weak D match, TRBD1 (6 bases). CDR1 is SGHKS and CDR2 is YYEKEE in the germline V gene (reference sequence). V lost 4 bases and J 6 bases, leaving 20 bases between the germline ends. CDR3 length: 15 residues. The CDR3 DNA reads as TGTGCCAGCAGCCGAGGGGCAGGGGTGTTCTCCGAGCAGTACTTC. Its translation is CASSRGAGVFSEQYF.

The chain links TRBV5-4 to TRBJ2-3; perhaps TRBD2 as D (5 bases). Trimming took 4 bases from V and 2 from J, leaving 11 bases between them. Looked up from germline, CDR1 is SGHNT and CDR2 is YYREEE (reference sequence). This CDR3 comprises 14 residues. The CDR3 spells CASSAREYTDTQYF. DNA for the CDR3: TGTGCCAGCAGCGCTAGGGAGTACACAGATACGCAGTATTTT. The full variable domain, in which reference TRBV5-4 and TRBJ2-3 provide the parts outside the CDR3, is ETGVTQSPTHLIKTRGQQVTLRCSSQSGHNTVSWYQQALGQGPQFIFQYYREEENGRGNFPPRFSGLQFPNYSSELNVNALELDDSALYLCASSAREYTDTQYFGPGTRLTVL.

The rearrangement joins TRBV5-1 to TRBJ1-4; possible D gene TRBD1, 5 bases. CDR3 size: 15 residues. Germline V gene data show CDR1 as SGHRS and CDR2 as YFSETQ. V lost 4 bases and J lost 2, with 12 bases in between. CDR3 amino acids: CASSPGDGTNEKLFF. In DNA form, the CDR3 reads TGCGCCAGCAGCCCGGGGGACGGGACTAATGAAAAACTGTTTTTT.

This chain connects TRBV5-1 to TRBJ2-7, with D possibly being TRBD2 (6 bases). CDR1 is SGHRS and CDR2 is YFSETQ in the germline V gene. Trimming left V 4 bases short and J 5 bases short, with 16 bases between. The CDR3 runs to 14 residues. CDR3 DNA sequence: TGCGCCAGCAGCGGCGGGGCAGGGTACGACGAGCAGTACTTC. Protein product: CASSGGAGYDEQYF. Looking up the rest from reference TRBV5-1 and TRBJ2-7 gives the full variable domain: KAGVTQTPRYLIKTRGQQVTLSCSPISGHRSVSWYQQTPGQGLQFLFEYFSETQRNKGNFPGRFSGRQFSNSRSEMNVSTLELGDSALYLCASSGGAGYDEQYFGPGTRLTVT.

In DNA, the CDR3 is TGTGCCAGCAGCTTATCCGTGGACGGGGGGCAGGGCTACACCTTC. It yields the protein CASSLSVDGGQGYTF. J is TRBJ1-2 and V is TRBV7-9; possible D gene TRBD1, 6 bases. The germline CDR1 and CDR2 sequences are SEHNR and FQNEAQ (reference sequence). With 2 bases removed from V and 8 bases from J, the gap between germline ends came to 18 bases. The CDR3 has 15 residues.

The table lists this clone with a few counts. The CDR3 protein is CASSLSGVNTEAFF. Written as DNA, the CDR3 is TGTGCCAGCAGTTTATCAGGGGTTAACACTGAAGCTTTCTTT. The V and J genes are TRBV28 and TRBJ1-1, with a tentative D call TRBD1 (6 bases). The germline V gene has CDR1 MDHEN and CDR2 SYDVKM. Trimming stripped 1 base from V and 2 bases from J, with 8 bases between. This CDR3 spans 14 amino acids.

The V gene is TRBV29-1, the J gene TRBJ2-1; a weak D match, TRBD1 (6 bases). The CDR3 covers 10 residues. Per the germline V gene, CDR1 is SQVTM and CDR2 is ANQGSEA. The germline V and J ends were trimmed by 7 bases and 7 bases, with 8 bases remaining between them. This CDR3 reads CSGGHNEQFF. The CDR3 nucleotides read TGCAGCGGGGGGCATAATGAGCAGTTCTTC.